These 10 T cell receptor beta chains share one sample of origin, sequenced in a study of blood T cells in healthy people across ages. Using a J-beta primer mix together with a sample-barcoded 5' primer, a second PCR was run for roughly 7 to 11 cycles. TCRdb processed the 5' RACE reads anew with MiXCR; each CDR3 protein has one entry. The sample lists around 870,000 distinct CDR3 sequences, around 30% occurring once. Material for sequencing was blood. These receptors all come from an elderly woman in good health.

In the case of this clonotype: A single base separates this from a much larger clone, so it may be a read error. Here the CDR3 DNA reads TGCAGTGCTAGACCCTCTAGCACAGATGCGCAGTATTTT. Protein sequence: CSARPSSTDAQYF. The chain combines TRBV20-1 with TRBJ2-3; perhaps TRBD2 as D (5 bases). The CDR3 totals 13 residues. Per germline, CDR1 DFQATT and CDR2 SNEGSKA (reference sequence).

The sample holds a few counts of this clonotype. J is TRBJ2-7 and V is TRBV6-2 or TRBV6-3; TRBD1 agrees at 11 bases. V trimming: 6 bases; J trimming: 2 bases; junction bases outside the gene matches: 6. The germline CDR1 and CDR2 sequences are MNHEY and SVGEGT. The CDR3 spans 15 residues. CDR3 region: CASRNLGQGAYEQYF. CDR3 DNA: TGTGCCAGCAGAAATTTGGGACAGGGGGCCTACGAGCAGTACTTC.

This clonotype showed up just a few times. The chain links TRBV5-4 to TRBJ2-5; D is unclear. The CDR3 spans 14 residues. Germline lookup yields CDR1 SGHNT and CDR2 YYREEE (reference sequence). V lost 5 bases, J lost 2 bases, and 13 bases lay in between. The CDR3 nucleotides are TGTGCCAGCAGAAGAACTCCCGAACAAGAGACCCAGTACTTC. It yields the protein CASRRTPEQETQYF.

This clonotype was seen repeatedly, ten times or more. The V gene is TRBV27, the J gene TRBJ1-5, with a weak D call TRBD1 (5 bases). The germline V gene has CDR1 MNHEY and CDR2 SMNVEV (reference sequence). This CDR3 region has 15 residues. Trimming took 4 bases from V and 2 from J, leaving 12 bases between them. The CDR3: CASSSGIGGNQPQHF. The CDR3 DNA follows: TGTGCCAGCAGTTCAGGGATCGGTGGCAATCAGCCCCAGCATTTT.

Ten or more counts support this clonotype. The V gene is TRBV6-1, the J gene TRBJ2-1, with D hard to call. This CDR3 is 13 amino acids long. V gave up 2 bases and J gave up 6 bases, with 8 bases separating them. Germline CDR1 MNHNS, CDR2 SASEGT. As DNA, the CDR3 is TGTGCCAGCAGTGAAACCCCCAGCAATGAGCAGTTCTTC. This codes for CASSETPSNEQFF.

This clonotype was seen only a few times. The chain combines TRBV7-9 with TRBJ1-5; 9 positions agree with TRBD1. Losses at the gene ends were 1 base for V and 4 bases for J; bases not matched to a gene: 8. The CDR3 contains 17 residues. Germline loops: CDR1 SEHNR, CDR2 FQNEAQ (reference sequence). CDR3 DNA sequence: TGTGCCAGCAGCTTAGATCCGGGACAGGGTCCTAATCAGCCCCAGCATTTT. Its protein is CASSLDPGQGPNQPQHF.

The chain is built from TRBV20-1 and TRBJ2-3, with 8 bases lining up with TRBD1. Germline lookup yields CDR1 DFQATT and CDR2 SNEGSKA (reference sequence). V was pared by 6 bases and J by 2 bases, with 16 bases of the junction left unmatched. The CDR3 has 17 residues. CDR3 protein: CSARRQARGPNTDTQYF. The CDR3, as DNA: TGCAGTGCGCGCCGACAAGCCAGGGGGCCGAACACAGATACGCAGTATTTT.

This clonotype has at least ten counts. The chain is built from TRBV2 and TRBJ2-1; 12 bases match TRBD2. V trimming: 1 base; J trimming: 4 bases; junction bases outside the gene matches: 11. CDR3 length: 19 residues. Germline V CDR1 and CDR2: SNHLY, FYNNEI. The CDR3 DNA sequence: TGTGCCAGCAGTGAAGGTCCCGCAGCTAGCGGGGGGGTTTACAATGAGCAGTTCTTC. Protein product: CASSEGPAASGGVYNEQFF.

With respect to this clonotype: Being one base from a much bigger clone, this may be a read error. This chain joins TRBV6-6 and TRBJ1-2; possible D gene TRBD1, 6 bases. Germline V gives CDR1 MNHNY, CDR2 SVGAGI (reference sequence). V lost 2 bases to trimming and J lost 6 bases, with 13 bases between them. The CDR3 loop spans 14 amino acids. CDR3 sequence reads: CASSYRTGNHGYTF. In DNA form, the CDR3 reads TGTGCCAGCAGTTACCGAACAGGGAACCATGGCTACACCTTC.

In this sample, this clonotype turned up many times. The V and J genes are TRBV7-2 and TRBJ2-5; either TRBD1 or TRBD2 may supply D (5 bases each). Per germline, CDR1 SGHTA and CDR2 FQGNSA. The CDR3 extends over 15 amino acids. V was trimmed by 5 bases and J by 1 base, leaving 14 bases between them. In DNA, the CDR3 is TGTGCCAGCAGCCCTACTAGAGGGGTCCAAGAGACCCAGTACTTC. It yields the protein CASSPTRGVQETQYF. The full variable domain, its missing parts supplied by reference TRBV7-2 and TRBJ2-5, is GAGVSQSPSNKVTEKGKDVELRCDPISGHTALYWYRQSLGQGLEFLIYFQGNSAPDKSGLPSDRFSAERTGGSVSTLTIQRTQQEDSAVYLCASSPTRGVQETQYFGPGTRLLVL.